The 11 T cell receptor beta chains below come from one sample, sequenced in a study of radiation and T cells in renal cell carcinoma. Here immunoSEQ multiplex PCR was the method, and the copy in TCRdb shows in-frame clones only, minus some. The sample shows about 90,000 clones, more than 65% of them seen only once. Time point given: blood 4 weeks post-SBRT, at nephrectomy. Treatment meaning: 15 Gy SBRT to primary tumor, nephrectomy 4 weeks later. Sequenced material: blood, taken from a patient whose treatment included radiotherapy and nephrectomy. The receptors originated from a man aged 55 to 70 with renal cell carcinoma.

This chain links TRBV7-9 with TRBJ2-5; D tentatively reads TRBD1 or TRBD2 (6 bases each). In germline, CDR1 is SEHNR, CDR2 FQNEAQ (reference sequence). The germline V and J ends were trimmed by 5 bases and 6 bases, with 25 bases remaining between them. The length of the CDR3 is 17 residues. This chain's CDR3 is CASSGGAPFRGRKTQYF. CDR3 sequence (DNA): TGTGCCAGCAGCGGAGGGGCCCCGTTCAGGGGAAGGAAGACCCAGTACTTC. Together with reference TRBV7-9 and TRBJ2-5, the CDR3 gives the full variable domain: DTGVSQNPRHKITKRGQNVTFRCDPISEHNRLYWYRQTLGQGPEFLTYFQNEAQLEKSRLLSDRFSAERPKGSFSTLEIQRTEQGDSAMYLCASSGGAPFRGRKTQYFGPGTRLLVL.

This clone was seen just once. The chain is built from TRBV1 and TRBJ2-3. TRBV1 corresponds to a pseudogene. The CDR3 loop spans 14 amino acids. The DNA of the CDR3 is TGCACCAGCAGCCAATGCAGGGGGGGGGATACGCAGTATTTT. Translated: CTSSQCRGGDTQYF.

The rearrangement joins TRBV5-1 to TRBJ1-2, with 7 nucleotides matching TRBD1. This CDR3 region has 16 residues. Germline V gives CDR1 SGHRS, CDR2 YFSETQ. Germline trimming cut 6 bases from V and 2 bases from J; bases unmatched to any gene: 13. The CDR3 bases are TGCGCCAGCACCCAAGTTGGACAGGATCTAAACTATGGCTACACCTTC. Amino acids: CASTQVGQDLNYGYTF.

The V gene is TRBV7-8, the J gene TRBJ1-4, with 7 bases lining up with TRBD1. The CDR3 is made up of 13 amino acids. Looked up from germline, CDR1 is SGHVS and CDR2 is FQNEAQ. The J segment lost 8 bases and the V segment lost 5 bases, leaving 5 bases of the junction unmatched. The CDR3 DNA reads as TGTGCCAGCAGCCCAGGGGGAGGAGAAAAACTGTTTTTT. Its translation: CASSPGGGEKLFF.

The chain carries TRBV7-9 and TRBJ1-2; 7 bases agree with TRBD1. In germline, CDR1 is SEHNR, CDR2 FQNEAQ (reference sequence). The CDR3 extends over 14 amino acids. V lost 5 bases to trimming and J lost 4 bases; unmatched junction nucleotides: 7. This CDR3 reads CASSGVDRVYGYTF. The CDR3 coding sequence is TGTGCCAGCAGCGGGGTAGACAGGGTCTATGGCTACACCTTC.

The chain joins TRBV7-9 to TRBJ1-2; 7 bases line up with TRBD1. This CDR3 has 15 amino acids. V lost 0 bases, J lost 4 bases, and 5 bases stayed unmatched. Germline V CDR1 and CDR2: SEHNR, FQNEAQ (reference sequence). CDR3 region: CASSLALTGPYGYTF. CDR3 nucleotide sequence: TGTGCCAGCAGCTTAGCCCTGACAGGGCCCTATGGCTACACCTTC.

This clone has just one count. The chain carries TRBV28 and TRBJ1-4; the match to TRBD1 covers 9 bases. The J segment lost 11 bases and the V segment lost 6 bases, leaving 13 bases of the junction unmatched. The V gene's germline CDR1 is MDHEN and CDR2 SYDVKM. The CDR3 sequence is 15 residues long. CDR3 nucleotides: TGTGCCAGCAGCGGTCGGACAGGGGCGGTTGAGAAACTGTTTTTT. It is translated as CASSGRTGAVEKLFF.

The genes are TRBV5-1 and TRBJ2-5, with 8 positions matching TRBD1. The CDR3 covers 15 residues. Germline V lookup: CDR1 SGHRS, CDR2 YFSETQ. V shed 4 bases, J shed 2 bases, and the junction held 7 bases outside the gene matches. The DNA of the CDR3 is TGCGCCAGCAGCCGTACCAGGGGGCGTCAAGAGACCCAGTACTTC. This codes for CASSRTRGRQETQYF.

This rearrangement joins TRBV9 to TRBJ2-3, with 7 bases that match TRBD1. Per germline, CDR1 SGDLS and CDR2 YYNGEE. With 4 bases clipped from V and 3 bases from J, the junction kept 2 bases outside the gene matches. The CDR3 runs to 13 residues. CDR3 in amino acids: CASSTQGTDTQYF. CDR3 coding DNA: TGTGCCAGCAGCACACAGGGGACAGATACGCAGTATTTT. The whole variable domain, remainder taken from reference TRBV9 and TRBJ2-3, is DSGVTQTPKHLITATGQRVTLRCSPRSGDLSVYWYQQSLDQGLQFLIQYYNGEERAKGNILERFSAQQFPDLHSELNLSSLELGDSALYFCASSTQGTDTQYFGPGTRLTVL.

The CDR3 sequence: CASSVTPDGAGEQYF. CDR3 DNA: TGTGCCAGCAGCGTAACCCCCGACGGGGCTGGAGAGCAGTACTTC. The chain is built from TRBV9 and TRBJ2-7; D is tentatively TRBD1 or TRBD2 (5 bases each). Trimming cost V 1 base and J 7 bases, with 18 bases left between them. Germline CDR1 is SGDLS and CDR2 is YYNGEE. The CDR3 contains 15 residues.

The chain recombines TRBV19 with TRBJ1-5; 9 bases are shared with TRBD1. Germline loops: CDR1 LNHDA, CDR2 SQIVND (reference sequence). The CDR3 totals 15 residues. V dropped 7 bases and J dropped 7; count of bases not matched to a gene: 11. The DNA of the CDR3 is TGTGCCAGTAATCCCAAGGACAGGGGTGGGCAGCCCCAGCATTTT. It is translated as CASNPKDRGGQPQHF. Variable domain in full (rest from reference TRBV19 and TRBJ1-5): DGGITQSPKYLFRKEGQNVTLSCEQNLNHDAMYWYRQDPGQGLRLIYYSQIVNDFQKGDIAEGYSVSREKKESFPLTVTSAQKNPTAFYLCASNPKDRGGQPQHFGDGTRLSIL.